What follows are 21 T cell receptor beta chains derived from one specimen sequenced in a study of OX40 agonist ivuxolimab in advanced cancers. Generated by immunoSEQ multiplex PCR, the TCRdb table keeps only in-frame clones and is missing some. In the table there are some 100,000 clones, roughly nine tenths of which are singletons. The starting material was CD4+ or CD8+ T cells sorted from blood, obtained in a trial of the OX40 agonist ivuxolimab. The origin of the receptors is an adult with an advanced solid tumor such as melanoma, head and neck, liver or kidney cancer.

The genes are TRBV19 and TRBJ1-1, with TRBD1 matching over 10 bases. With 4 bases clipped from V and 6 bases from J, the junction kept 5 bases outside the gene matches. CDR3 size: 14 residues. Per germline, CDR1 LNHDA and CDR2 SQIVND (reference sequence). CDR3 region: CASSRQGAFAEAFF. For the CDR3, the DNA is TGTGCCAGTAGTAGACAGGGGGCTTTCGCTGAAGCTTTCTTT.

The rearrangement links TRBV7-3 to TRBJ2-2, with TRBD2 matching over 8 bases. Unmatched junction bases numbered 1, after V lost 2 bases and J lost 2 bases. This CDR3 contains 15 residues. Germline V lookup: CDR1 SGHTA, CDR2 FQGTGA. CDR3 in amino acids: CASSLVAGNTGELFF. The CDR3 nucleotides are TGTGCCAGCAGCTTAGTAGCGGGAAACACCGGGGAGCTGTTTTTT.

The CDR3 DNA reads as TGTGCCAGCAGTTTATCCCCGCGGACTAGCAGGTACGAGCAGTACTTC. Amino acid sequence: CASSLSPRTSRYEQYF. V is TRBV28 and J is TRBJ2-7, with 8 bases aligning to TRBD2. The trim removed 1 base at V and 4 bases at J, leaving 9 bases unmatched. The CDR3 spans 16 residues. Germline loops: CDR1 MDHEN, CDR2 SYDVKM.

The chain carries TRBV7-2 and TRBJ2-3, with 10 bases identical to TRBD2. The V and J ends lost 0 bases and 5 bases, in that order; junction bases with no gene match: 14. The CDR3 runs to 19 residues. Germline V gene data show CDR1 as SGHTA and CDR2 as FQGNSA. The CDR3 here is CASSLAPLPSGRSIDTQYF. CDR3 nucleotide sequence: TGTGCCAGCAGCTTAGCCCCCCTACCTAGCGGGAGATCTATAGATACGCAGTATTTT.

In DNA, the CDR3 is TGTGCCAGTAGGGGGACTAGCTACGAGCAGTACTTC. It specifies CASRGTSYEQYF. This sequence joins TRBV19 and TRBJ2-7, with 8 bases aligning to TRBD2. CDR3 size: 12 residues. V dropped 6 bases and J dropped 3; count of bases not matched to a gene: 1. CDR1 is LNHDA, CDR2 SQIVND, per germline (reference sequence).

The chain has TRBV28 and TRBJ2-5; 9 bases match TRBD2. The germline CDR1 and CDR2 sequences are MDHEN and SYDVKM. The V segment lost 4 bases and the J segment 5 bases; nucleotides outside the gene matches: 5. This CDR3 has 14 amino acids. CDR3 amino acids: CASSSSTSGETQYF. The CDR3 coding sequence is TGTGCCAGCAGTTCCTCTACTAGCGGGGAGACCCAGTACTTC. Full variable domain (missing parts from reference TRBV28 and TRBJ2-5): DVKVTQSSRYLVKRTGEKVFLECVQDMDHENMFWYRQDPGLGLRLIYFSYDVKMKEKGDIPEGYSVSREKKERFSLILESASTNQTSMYLCASSSSTSGETQYFGPGTRLLVL.

This sequence joins TRBV28 and TRBJ2-1; no clear D gene. CDR3 length: 11 residues. In germline, CDR1 is MDHEN, CDR2 SYDVKM. V lost 7 bases to trimming and J lost 6 bases, with 7 bases between them. The CDR3 here is CASKELNEQFF. DNA for the CDR3: TGTGCCAGCAAAGAGCTCAATGAGCAGTTCTTC.

The V and J genes are TRBV28 and TRBJ1-1; the match to TRBD1 covers 9 bases. This CDR3 comprises 15 residues. Per germline, CDR1 MDHEN and CDR2 SYDVKM. Unmatched junction bases numbered 7, after V lost 7 bases and J lost 1 base. CDR3 in amino acids: CASITGGSQNTEAFF. CDR3 sequence (DNA): TGTGCCAGCATCACAGGGGGCTCTCAGAACACTGAAGCTTTCTTT.

The chain couples TRBV28 to TRBJ2-7, with TRBD2 matching 10 bases. The J segment lost 0 bases and the V segment lost 5 bases, leaving 4 bases of the junction unmatched. CDR3 length: 15 residues. Germline values: CDR1 MDHEN, CDR2 SYDVKM. Written as DNA, the CDR3 is TGTGCCAGCAGTCTAGCGGGAGCGACCTCCTACGAGCAGTACTTC. It specifies CASSLAGATSYEQYF.

This clone was seen a single time. The V and J genes are TRBV18 and TRBJ2-7; 7 bases agree with TRBD1. This CDR3 has 14 amino acids. V lost 3 bases and J lost 5; bases outside the gene matches: 7. Germline CDR1 reads KGHSH; CDR2 reads LQKENI. CDR3 DNA sequence: TGTGCCAGCTCACCGTCCCAGGGGGTCCACGAGCAGTACTTC. Protein product: CASSPSQGVHEQYF.

Note on this clone: The DNA is left out, because the CDR3 cannot be placed on it with certainty; the CDR3 is given as TCRdb lists it. The rearrangement links TRBV5-1 to TRBJ1-1. The CDR3 has 15 amino acids, counting both end residues. Germline CDR1 is SGHRS and CDR2 is YFSETQ. The CDR3 sequence: CASSLAFGAGTEAFF.

Points on this clone: The sample contains more than one DNA sequence encoding this CDR3. The rearrangement links TRBV10-3 to TRBJ2-5; possible D gene TRBD2, 5 bases. V dropped 3 bases and J dropped 5 bases, with 10 bases sitting between them. The CDR3 covers 13 residues. In germline, CDR1 is ENHRY, CDR2 SYGVKD. The DNA for the CDR3 is TGTGCCATCAGTGAAGGTAGAGGGGAGACCCAGTACTTC. Encoded protein: CAISEGRGETQYF.

J is TRBJ2-5 and V is TRBV5-1; D is perhaps TRBD2 (7 bases). This CDR3 spans 17 amino acids. Germline V gene lookup returns CDR1 SGHRS and CDR2 YFSETQ. Trimming stripped 2 bases from V and 4 bases from J, with 21 bases between. CDR3 in amino acids: CASSFRGAGKTGETQYF. CDR3 nucleotide sequence: TGCGCCAGCAGCTTCCGAGGAGCGGGAAAGACAGGAGAGACCCAGTACTTC.

This clone appeared a single time. The chain is built from TRBV9 and TRBJ1-2; D not certain. CDR3 length equals 14 residues. Trimming removed 0 bases at V and 4 bases at J, with 10 bases between. CDR1 SGDLS and CDR2 YYNGEE come from the germline V gene. CDR3 sequence (DNA): TGTGCCAGCAGCGTAGGGCGTAAGTCCTATGGCTACACCTTC. It is translated as CASSVGRKSYGYTF.

The chain has TRBV28 and TRBJ2-4; D remains unclear. V was pared by 5 bases and J by 0 bases, with 17 bases between. Per the germline V gene, CDR1 is MDHEN and CDR2 is SYDVKM. The CDR3 spans 17 residues. DNA for the CDR3: TGTGCCAGCAGTGACAACATGCAGGTGGGAGCCAAAAACATTCAGTACTTC. This gives the protein CASSDNMQVGAKNIQYF.

The chain carries TRBV28 and TRBJ2-5; D is possibly TRBD1 (6 bases). The CDR3 loop spans 14 amino acids. Trimming stripped 4 bases from V and 4 bases from J, with 13 bases between. The germline gives CDR1 MDHEN, CDR2 SYDVKM. CDR3 sequence (DNA): TGTGCCAGCAGTTATAACAGGGTTGGAGAGACCCAGTACTTC. This codes for CASSYNRVGETQYF.

The chain employs TRBV9 and TRBJ2-6, with 9 bases matching TRBD1. The CDR3 is 18 residues long. V gave up 4 bases and J gave up 0 bases; unmatched junction bases: 8. CDR1 is SGDLS and CDR2 is YYNGEE in the germline V gene. CDR3 in amino acids: CASSPRDREGSGANVLTF. For the CDR3, the DNA is TGTGCCAGCAGCCCCAGGGACAGGGAAGGCTCTGGGGCCAACGTCCTGACTTTC.

J is TRBJ2-3 and V is TRBV19, with D unresolved. Germline V gives CDR1 LNHDA, CDR2 SQIVND (reference sequence). V was cut by 5 bases and J by 0 bases, with 12 bases left in between. The CDR3 loop spans 15 amino acids. The CDR3 here is CASSPRMGSTDTQYF. The CDR3, as DNA: TGTGCCAGTAGTCCCAGGATGGGTAGCACAGATACGCAGTATTTT.

This chain connects TRBV5-6 to TRBJ2-1; TRBD2 aligns across 7 bases. J was trimmed by 0 bases and V by 2 bases; bases with no gene match: 2. CDR3 length: 15 residues. Germline V gene sequence: CDR1 SGHDT, CDR2 YYEEEE. The DNA for the CDR3 is TGTGCCAGCAGCTTTAGCGGGCCCTCCTACAATGAGCAGTTCTTC. Translating gives CASSFSGPSYNEQFF.

This clone was seen just once. This chain connects TRBV7-2 to TRBJ2-3; TRBD2 aligns across 7 bases. This CDR3 region has 18 residues. V lost 1 base and J lost 0; bases outside the gene matches: 10. Germline CDR1 is SGHTA and CDR2 is FQGNSA. CDR3 nucleotide sequence: TGTGCCAGCAGCTTAGAAAGGGCGGGAGTGACTAGCACAGATACGCAGTATTTT. It encodes CASSLERAGVTSTDTQYF.

The chain recombines TRBV23-1 with TRBJ2-6; 7 nucleotides match TRBD1. TRBV23-1 is an open reading frame whose function is uncertain. The CDR3 has 17 amino acids. The V segment lost 3 bases and the J segment 3 bases; nucleotides outside the gene matches: 8. CDR3 in amino acids: CASSQGQPNLGANVLTF. The CDR3 DNA follows: TGCGCCAGCAGTCAGGGACAGCCAAATCTTGGGGCCAACGTCCTGACTTTC.